Below, 15 T cell receptor beta chains from the same sample are listed, as sequenced in a study of lymphopenia after photon versus proton radiotherapy. The table came from immunoSEQ multiplex PCR; TCRdb's copy has only in-frame clones and leaves some out. The sample lists roughly 150,000 clones; more than 85% were seen once. Sequencing was performed on peripheral blood, taken from a patient treated with photon-based radiotherapy. The origin of the receptors is a man aged 45-65 years with gastric cancer.

The J gene is TRBJ2-7, the V gene TRBV28, with TRBD2 as a possible D gene (5 bases). CDR3 length: 16 residues. The germline V gene encodes CDR1 MDHEN and CDR2 SYDVKM. Trimming stripped 5 bases from V and 4 bases from J, with 21 bases between. CDR3 protein: CASSTIRGAMIYEQYF. CDR3 DNA: TGTGCCAGCAGTACCATCCGGGGAGCAATGATTTACGAGCAGTACTTC.

The chain combines TRBV18 with TRBJ2-7; 8 bases align to TRBD1. The germline gives CDR1 KGHSH, CDR2 LQKENI. The CDR3 sequence is 15 residues long. Trimming cost V 6 bases and J 2 bases; bases outside gene matches: 9. This chain's CDR3 is CASSIPGQGAYEQYF. DNA for the CDR3: TGTGCCAGCTCTATACCCGGACAGGGAGCCTACGAGCAGTACTTC.

The V gene is TRBV7-2, the J gene TRBJ2-1; D gene ambiguous. The CDR3 contains 16 residues. Germline CDR1 is SGHTA and CDR2 is FQGNSA. Trimming left V 5 bases short and J 1 base short, with 15 bases between. Here the CDR3 DNA reads TGTGCCAGCAGCAAATCGGTCGGAACGTCCTACAATGAGCAGTTCTTC. Its protein product is CASSKSVGTSYNEQFF.

This rearrangement joins TRBV19 to TRBJ2-7; 10 nucleotides agree with TRBD1. This CDR3 is built from 15 residues. With V trimmed by 6 bases and J by 5 bases, 10 bases remained unmatched. Per the germline V gene, CDR1 is LNHDA and CDR2 is SQIVND (reference sequence). The DNA of the CDR3 is TGTGCCAGTAGCCGCGGGGGACAGGGGTTTCACGAGCAGTACTTC. It translates to CASSRGGQGFHEQYF.

This rearrangement joins TRBV10-2 to TRBJ1-2, with 7 positions matching TRBD1. Trimming at V came to 3 bases and at J to 6 bases, leaving 7 bases not matched to a gene. The CDR3 consists of 14 residues. Germline lookup yields CDR1 WSHSY and CDR2 SAAADI. The CDR3 spells CASSEGPDRHGYTF. The CDR3, as DNA: TGCGCCAGCAGTGAAGGTCCGGACAGGCATGGCTACACCTTC.

The chain recombines TRBV5-6 with TRBJ2-2, with D possibly TRBD2 on 5 matching bases. This CDR3 is 15 amino acids long. V dropped 0 bases and J dropped 4 bases, with 10 bases sitting between them. Germline V gives CDR1 SGHDT, CDR2 YYEEEE. CDR3: CASSLGLGGTGELFF. For the CDR3, the DNA is TGTGCCAGCAGCTTGGGTCTAGGAGGCACCGGGGAGCTGTTTTTT.

V usage is TRBV30 and J usage is TRBJ1-1; TRBD1 is a possible D gene (5 bases). The CDR3 is 11 amino acids. Per germline, CDR1 GTSNPN and CDR2 SVGIG (reference sequence). Trimming cost V 3 bases and J 11 bases, with 13 bases left between them. CDR3 amino acids: CAWREDTYAFF. DNA for the CDR3: TGTGCCTGGAGGGAGGACACCTACGCTTTCTTT.

The rearrangement links TRBV7-6 to TRBJ2-7, with a tentative D call TRBD2 (6 bases). Trimming removed 5 bases from V and 4 bases from J, with 12 bases in between. There are 13 residues in the CDR3. CDR1 and CDR2 (germline): SGHVS, FNYEAQ. This CDR3 is CASSPRDLYEQYF. The DNA of the CDR3 is TGTGCCAGCAGCCCAAGGGACTTGTACGAGCAGTACTTC.

The chain has TRBV5-1 and TRBJ1-2; D gene ambiguous. The CDR3 has 13 residues. The V end lost 0 bases, the J end lost 6 bases, and 9 bases lay between the germline ends. Per germline, CDR1 SGHRS and CDR2 YFSETQ. The CDR3 protein is CASSLAGFHGYTF. Written as DNA, the CDR3 is TGCGCCAGCAGCTTGGCTGGGTTCCATGGCTACACCTTC.

The chain links TRBV18 to TRBJ1-1; D not certain. The CDR3 is 15 amino acids. In germline, CDR1 is KGHSH, CDR2 LQKENI. Trimming removed 0 bases at V and 4 bases at J, with 12 bases between. CDR3 nucleotide sequence: TGTGCCAGCTCACCACCGTTATCGGTGGGCACTGAAGCTTTCTTT. It yields the protein CASSPPLSVGTEAFF.

The rearrangement links TRBV5-1 to TRBJ2-7, with D tentatively TRBD1 (6 bases). The CDR3 covers 12 residues. Germline V gene data show CDR1 as SGHRS and CDR2 as YFSETQ. Trimming left V 3 bases short and J 9 bases short, with 13 bases between. The DNA for the CDR3 is TGCGCCAGCAGCTCGTTACAGGGTGCGCAGTACTTC. Encoded protein: CASSSLQGAQYF. The complete variable domain, with remaining parts taken from reference TRBV5-1 and TRBJ2-7, reads KAGVTQTPRYLIKTRGQQVTLSCSPISGHRSVSWYQQTPGQGLQFLFEYFSETQRNKGNFPGRFSGRQFSNSRSEMNVSTLELGDSALYLCASSSLQGAQYFGPGTRLTVT.

In its sample, this clone was seen a few times. The chain carries TRBV5-1 and TRBJ1-5; the D gene is possibly TRBD1 (5 bases). V was pared by 4 bases and J by 1 base, with 9 bases between. Germline loops: CDR1 SGHRS, CDR2 YFSETQ. CDR3 size: 14 residues. As DNA, the CDR3 is TGCGCCAGCAGCCCTGGGGGAAGCAATCAGCCCCAGCATTTT. Translated: CASSPGGSNQPQHF. Full variable domain (missing parts from reference TRBV5-1 and TRBJ1-5): KAGVTQTPRYLIKTRGQQVTLSCSPISGHRSVSWYQQTPGQGLQFLFEYFSETQRNKGNFPGRFSGRQFSNSRSEMNVSTLELGDSALYLCASSPGGSNQPQHFGDGTRLSIL.

The chain links TRBV5-1 to TRBJ2-1; TRBD2 agrees at 9 bases. CDR1 is SGHRS, CDR2 YFSETQ, per germline. With 1 base clipped from V and 7 bases from J, the junction kept 6 bases outside the gene matches. This CDR3 contains 15 residues. The CDR3 loop reads CASSLPLAGNNEQFF. The CDR3 DNA reads as TGCGCCAGCAGCTTGCCCCTAGCGGGAAATAATGAGCAGTTCTTC.

The chain couples TRBV6-1 to TRBJ2-7; unclear D gene. The V and J ends lost 5 bases and 2 bases respectively, with 13 bases between them. The germline CDR1 and CDR2 sequences are MNHNS and SASEGT. The CDR3 contains 14 residues. CDR3 sequence reads: CASSFNRNPYEQYF. CDR3 DNA sequence: TGTGCCAGCAGTTTTAATAGGAATCCCTACGAGCAGTACTTC.

This sequence joins TRBV10-3 and TRBJ2-3, with TRBD1 identical over 8 bases. The germline V gene has CDR1 ENHRY and CDR2 SYGVKD. The length of the CDR3 is 13 residues. Unmatched junction bases numbered 8, after V lost 9 bases and J lost 6 bases. The chain's CDR3 is CAIRGQGADTQYF. The CDR3, as DNA: TGTGCCATTCGCGGACAGGGAGCGGATACGCAGTATTTT.